This TCR beta chain was profiled in a study of cytomegalovirus exposure and HLA in healthy donors. V lost 5 bases, J lost 2 bases, and 9 bases stayed unmatched. CDR3 size: 16 residues. Germline values: CDR1 SGHTA, CDR2 FQGNSA. PCR amplification relied on 60 Vbeta primers (plus 13 Jbeta primers). TCRdb keeps only in-frame clones here, not all; method: immunoSEQ multiplex PCR. The sample has roughly 120,000 clones; approximately 78% are singletons. The TCR comes from a woman in her twenties or thirties in good health and CMV-seronegative. Input material: PBMCs. The chain carries TRBV7-2 and TRBJ2-7; TRBD2 matches 10 bases. CDR3 residues: CASSLGLAEAAYEQYF. DNA of the CDR3: TGTGCCAGCAGCCTAGGACTAGCGGAAGCAGCCTACGAGCAGTACTTC.